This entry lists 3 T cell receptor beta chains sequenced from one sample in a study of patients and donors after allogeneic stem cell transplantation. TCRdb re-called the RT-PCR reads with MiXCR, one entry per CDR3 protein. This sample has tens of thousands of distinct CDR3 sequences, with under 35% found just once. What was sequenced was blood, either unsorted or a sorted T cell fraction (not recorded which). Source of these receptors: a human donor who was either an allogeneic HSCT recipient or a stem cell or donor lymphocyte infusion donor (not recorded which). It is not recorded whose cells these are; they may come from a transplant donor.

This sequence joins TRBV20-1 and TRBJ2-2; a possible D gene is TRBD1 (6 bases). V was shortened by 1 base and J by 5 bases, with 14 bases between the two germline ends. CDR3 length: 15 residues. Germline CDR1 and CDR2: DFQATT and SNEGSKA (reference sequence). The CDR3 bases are TGCAGTGCTAGAGCTCCGGGACAAGGGACCGGGGAGCTGTTTTTT. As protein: CSARAPGQGTGELFF.

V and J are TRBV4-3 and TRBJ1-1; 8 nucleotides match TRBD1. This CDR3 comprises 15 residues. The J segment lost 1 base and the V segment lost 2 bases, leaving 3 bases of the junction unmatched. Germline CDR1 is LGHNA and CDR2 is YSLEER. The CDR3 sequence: CASSQQGAGNTEAFF. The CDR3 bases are TGCGCCAGCAGCCAACAGGGGGCCGGGAACACTGAAGCTTTCTTT.

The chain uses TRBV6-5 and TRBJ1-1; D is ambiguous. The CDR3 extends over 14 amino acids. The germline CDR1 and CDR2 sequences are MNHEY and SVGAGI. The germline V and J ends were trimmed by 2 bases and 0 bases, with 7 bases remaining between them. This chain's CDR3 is CASSYAVMNTEAFF. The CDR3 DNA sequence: TGTGCCAGCAGTTACGCTGTCATGAACACTGAAGCTTTCTTT.